This record covers a single T cell receptor beta chain. The record originates from a study of blood T cell repertoires in COVID-19. Study-wide context: The analysed material was cDNA or gDNA that came from T cells, B-cell-depleted T cells, or PBMCs.

CDR1 MNHEY and CDR2 SVGAGI come from the germline V gene. The length of the CDR3 is 14 residues. Trimming removed 6 bases from V and 2 bases from J; junction bases left unmatched: 3. Seattle patients were enrolled while actively infected and followed longitudinally. Repertoires were generated with immunoSEQ multiplex PCR, while TCRdb's copy carries only in-frame clones and drops some. Of under 200,000 clones listed, about 88% are singletons. The TCR comes from a woman in her forties or fifties with COVID-19, enrolled during active disease. The sequenced sample consisted of peripheral blood. The chain has TRBV6-5 and TRBJ2-1; TRBD2 agrees at 8 bases. DNA for the CDR3: TGTGCCAGCAGGCGGGGGGATACCTACAATGAGCAGTTCTTC. As protein: CASRRGDTYNEQFF.